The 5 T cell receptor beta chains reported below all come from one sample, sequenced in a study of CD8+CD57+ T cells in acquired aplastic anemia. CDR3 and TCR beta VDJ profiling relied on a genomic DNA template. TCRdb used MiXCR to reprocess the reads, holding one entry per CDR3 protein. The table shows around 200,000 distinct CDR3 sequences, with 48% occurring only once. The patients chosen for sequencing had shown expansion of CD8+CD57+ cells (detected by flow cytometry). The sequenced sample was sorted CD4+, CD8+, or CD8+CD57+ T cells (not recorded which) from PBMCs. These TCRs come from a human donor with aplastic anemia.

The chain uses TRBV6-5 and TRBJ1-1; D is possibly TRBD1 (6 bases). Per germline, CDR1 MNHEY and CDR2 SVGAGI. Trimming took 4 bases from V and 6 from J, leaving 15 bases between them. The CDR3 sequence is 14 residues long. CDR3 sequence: CASSSQDQGSEAFF. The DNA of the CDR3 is TGTGCCAGCAGTTCCCAGGATCAGGGGTCTGAAGCTTTCTTT.

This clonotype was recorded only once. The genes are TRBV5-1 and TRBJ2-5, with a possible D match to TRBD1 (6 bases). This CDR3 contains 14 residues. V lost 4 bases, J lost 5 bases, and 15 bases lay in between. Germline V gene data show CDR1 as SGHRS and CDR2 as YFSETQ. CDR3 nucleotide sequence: TGCGCCAGCAGCGTGGGGGCCGCATGGGAGACCCAGTACTTC. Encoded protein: CASSVGAAWETQYF.

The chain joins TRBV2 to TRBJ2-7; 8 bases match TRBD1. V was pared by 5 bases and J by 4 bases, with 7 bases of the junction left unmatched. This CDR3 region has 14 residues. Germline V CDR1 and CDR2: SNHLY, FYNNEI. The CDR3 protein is CASSSAGTGYEQYF. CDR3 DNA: TGTGCCAGCAGTTCTGCCGGGACAGGTTACGAGCAGTACTTC.

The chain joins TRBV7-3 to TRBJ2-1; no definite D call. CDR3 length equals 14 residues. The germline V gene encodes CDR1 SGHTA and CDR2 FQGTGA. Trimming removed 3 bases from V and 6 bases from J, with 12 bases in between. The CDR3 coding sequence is TGTGCCAGCAGCTTGGTAAGCGCAATCAATGAGCAGTTCTTC. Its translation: CASSLVSAINEQFF.

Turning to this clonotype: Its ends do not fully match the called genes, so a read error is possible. This CDR3 reads CASRGLVLNSGELFF. CDR3 DNA sequence: TGCGCCAGCAGGGGACTAGTTCTCAACAGCGGGGAGCTGTTTTTT. The J gene is TRBJ2-2, the V gene TRBV10-2, with TRBD2 identical over 8 bases. Germline V lookup: CDR1 WSHSY, CDR2 SAAADI. This CDR3 has 15 residues.